The TCR beta chain described here comes from a study of blood T cell repertoires in COVID-19. Each participant's cohort was designated according to participant-reported clinical history. Original data processing: For nucleated cells, counts were estimated from reference gene primer amplification. Sequencing was performed with immunoSEQ multiplex PCR; in TCRdb, only in-frame clones are kept and a portion is missing. V, J and clone size are those of that table, while D and trimming were read from the DNA. The data hold fewer than 400,000 clones, with about 90% observed a single time. Germline CDR1 MGHRA, CDR2 YSYEKL. With V trimmed by 5 bases and J by 4 bases, 4 bases remained unmatched. This CDR3 comprises 13 residues.

The sample comprised PBMCs or T cells enriched from blood (not recorded which). The sequence derives from a man aged 30 to 39 who had recovered from COVID-19. The chain employs TRBV4-1 and TRBJ2-5; TRBD1 matches at 7 bases. In nucleotides, the CDR3 is TGCGCCAGCAGCTGGACAGGCGGAGAGACCCAGTACTTC. Its translation: CASSWTGGETQYF.